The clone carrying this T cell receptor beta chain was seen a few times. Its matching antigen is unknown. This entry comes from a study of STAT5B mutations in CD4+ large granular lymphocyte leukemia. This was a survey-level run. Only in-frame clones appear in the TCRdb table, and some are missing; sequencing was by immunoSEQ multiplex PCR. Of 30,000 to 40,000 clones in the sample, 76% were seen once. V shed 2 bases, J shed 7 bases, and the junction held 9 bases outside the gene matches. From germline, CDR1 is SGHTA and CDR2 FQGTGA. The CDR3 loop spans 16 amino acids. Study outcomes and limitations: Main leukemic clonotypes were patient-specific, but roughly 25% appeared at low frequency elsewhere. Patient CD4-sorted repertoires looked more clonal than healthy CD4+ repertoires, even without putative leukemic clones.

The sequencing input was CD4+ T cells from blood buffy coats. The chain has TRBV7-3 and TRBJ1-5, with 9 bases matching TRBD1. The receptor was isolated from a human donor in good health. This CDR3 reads CASSLSGTGFLQPQHF. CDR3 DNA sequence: TGTGCCAGCAGCTTATCCGGGACAGGGTTTCTGCAGCCCCAGCATTTT.